The sequence of this T cell receptor (beta chain) was determined in a study of post-analysis software for immune sequencing data. General study points: Strong co-clustering by F measure was seen for same-batch samples. Normalized Chao1 diversity in multiple sclerosis patients fell significantly below that of controls. Patients carried roughly five TRBV segments more frequently than controls did, and TRBV5-6, TRBV5-1 and TRBV20-1 were among them.

As regards this clonotype: The antigen is not known.

Sequencing libraries made from TCR beta cDNA carried unique molecular identifiers. From around 1 to 9.1 million T cells, roughly 530,000 cDNA molecules were obtained. Via MiXCR, TCRdb re-called the PCR reads, giving one row per CDR3 protein. The repertoire has hundreds of thousands of distinct CDR3 sequences, roughly 27% of them found once; the top ten carry about 0.5%. CDR1 is SEHNR and CDR2 is FQNEAQ in the germline V gene (reference sequence). Trimming pared 4 bases from V and 9 bases from J, leaving 16 bases between. The CDR3 loop spans 13 amino acids. Sequences were obtained from blood. V is TRBV7-9 and J is TRBJ2-7; D might be TRBD1 (5 bases). The sequence derives from a girl aged 5-17 years with multiple sclerosis. CDR3 bases: TGTGCCAGCAGCTCCGACAGCCTCTACAGGCAGTACTTC. Its translation is CASSSDSLYRQYF.